This T cell receptor beta chain was sequenced for a study of cytomegalovirus exposure and HLA in healthy donors. Overall study findings and caveats: For most subjects, TCR beta sequences were reported to predict HLA-A and HLA-B alleles with accuracy. Most TCR beta V segments were productive about 90% or about 30% of the time in an earlier analysis.

Healthy bone marrow donors made up the cohort. The PCR used 60 Vbeta and 13 Jbeta primers. The repertoire was sequenced with immunoSEQ multiplex PCR; TCRdb's copy has only in-frame clones and lacks some. The sample holds fewer than 250,000 clones, about 70% seen once. Of note for this clone: Antigen unknown.

The specimen was PBMCs. This sequence was found in a woman between 25 and 40 years old in good health and CMV-seronegative.

CDR3 bases: TGTGCCTGGACCCCTTGGGGCGGGACCGGAGAGACCCAGTACTTC. Translation: CAWTPWGGTGETQYF. This chain joins TRBV30 and TRBJ2-5, with D possibly being TRBD2 (6 bases). The CDR3 length is 15 residues. V gave up 4 bases and J gave up 4 bases, with 19 bases separating them. CDR1 GTSNPN and CDR2 SVGIG come from the germline V gene (reference sequence).